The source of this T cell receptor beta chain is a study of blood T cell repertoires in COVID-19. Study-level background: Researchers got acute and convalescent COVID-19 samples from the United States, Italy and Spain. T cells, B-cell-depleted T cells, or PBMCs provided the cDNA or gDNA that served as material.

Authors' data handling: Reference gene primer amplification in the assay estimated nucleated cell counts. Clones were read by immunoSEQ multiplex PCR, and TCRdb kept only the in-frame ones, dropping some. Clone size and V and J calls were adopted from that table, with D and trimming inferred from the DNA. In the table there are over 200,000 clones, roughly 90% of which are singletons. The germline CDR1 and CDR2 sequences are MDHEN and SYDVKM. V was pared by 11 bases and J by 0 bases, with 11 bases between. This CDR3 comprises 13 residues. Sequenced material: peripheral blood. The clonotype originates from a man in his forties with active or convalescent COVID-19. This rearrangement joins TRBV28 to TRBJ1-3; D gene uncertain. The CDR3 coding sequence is TGTGCCGTCGCTGCGGGCTCTGGAAACACCATATATTTT. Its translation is CAVAAGSGNTIYF.